A selection of T cell receptor beta chains follows, all from one sample in a study of T-cell memory formation after mild COVID-19. Via MiXCR, TCRdb re-called the 5' RACE reads, giving one row per CDR3 protein. Here the sample spans more than 70,000 distinct CDR3 sequences, 11% to 15% being singletons. The specimen sequenced was PBMCs or a T cell subset sorted from them (not recorded which). These receptors were taken from an adult woman who had mild COVID-19 (a few samples of this study predate the infection). Cell type and time point are not known. Both conserved end residues are part of each CDR3.

V	J	CDR3
TRBV4-2	TRBJ2-3	CASSQKPDADTQYF
TRBV24-1	TRBJ2-3	CATSGPAGATDTQYF
TRBV24-1	TRBJ2-5	CATSASTRQATSGETQYF
TRBV21-1	TRBJ2-7	CASSKVVRSGVYEQYF
TRBV19	TRBJ1-2	CASSMDVSGYTF
TRBV25-1	TRBJ2-2	CASSEWTVRDDAGELFF
TRBV7-2	TRBJ1-1	CASSLPTGTGNTEAFF
TRBV2	TRBJ2-1	CASSERLSAVSYNEQFF
TRBV25-1	TRBJ2-7	CASSEYKGGGLPYEQYF
TRBV2	TRBJ2-1	CASTQADYNEQFF
TRBV29-1	TRBJ2-3	CSVEGPLEGGPTDTQYF
TRBV4-1	TRBJ2-7	CASSHGFGQGTEQYF
TRBV12-3/TRBV12-4	TRBJ1-5	CASSLSGQARRRPQHF
TRBV9	TRBJ1-2	CASSVEGAGRYGYTF
TRBV7-9	TRBJ2-1	CASSFGTNEQFF
TRBV7-9	TRBJ1-2	CASSHGPSYTF
TRBV29-1	TRBJ2-3	CSVENPLAGEIDTQYF
TRBV4-2	TRBJ2-3	CASSQDVAGVSTDTQYF
TRBV7-6	TRBJ2-1	CASSLGGTVSEQFF
TRBV4-1	TRBJ2-7	CASSLGPLVGEQYF
TRBV9	TRBJ2-3	CASTPGGSSTDTQYF
TRBV7-9	TRBJ2-2	CASSWDLSTGELFF
TRBV7-3	TRBJ2-3	CASSPLAGVPDTQYF
TRBV6-5	TRBJ2-1	CASSYLPPGQGAWDEQFF
TRBV6-6	TRBJ2-7	CASRPTGFYGSGTYEQYF
TRBV7-9	TRBJ2-7	CASSLATSPYEQYF
TRBV7-9	TRBJ1-1	CASSWVTEAFF
TRBV4-1	TRBJ2-3	CASSQSGESTDTQYF
TRBV5-1	TRBJ1-1	CASSGDRIWNTEAFF
TRBV7-6	TRBJ2-7	CASSLTGADEQYF
TRBV14	TRBJ2-5	CASTSSSVQETQYF
TRBV7-7	TRBJ2-7	CASSPRDGSYEQYF
TRBV19	TRBJ2-1	CASSIGSGGRNEQFF
TRBV12-3/TRBV12-4	TRBJ2-1	CASSLIGGTSNEQFF
TRBV18	TRBJ2-7	CASSPAGGSYEQYF
TRBV5-6	TRBJ2-3	CASSLDGWGTDTQYF
TRBV12-3/TRBV12-4	TRBJ2-3	CASSRPAGMGYSTDTQYF
TRBV7-9	TRBJ2-5	CASSPPGETQYF
TRBV12-3/TRBV12-4	TRBJ2-3	CASSFVPGGGRDKGTQYF
TRBV19	TRBJ2-2	CASLGELNTGELFF
TRBV7-8	TRBJ1-1	CASSYPDGLGTEAFF
TRBV24-1	TRBJ2-2	CATSDLQLTGELFF
TRBV5-1	TRBJ2-3	CASSLAGGDSTDTQYF